One and the same sample provided the 29 T cell receptor beta chains below, sequenced in a study of neurological immune-mediated disorders. TCRdb analysed the 5' RACE reads with MiXCR anew, one entry per CDR3 protein. The data contain 30,000 to 45,000 distinct CDR3 sequences, 11% of them singletons. The specimen was CD4+ T cells from blood. The receptor source for this set is a woman aged 25 to 39 with HTLV-1-associated myelopathy (HAM/TSP).

This clonotype was observed at least ten times. The chain employs TRBV6-5 and TRBJ1-1; D might be TRBD1 (6 bases). Trimming cost V 6 bases and J 0 bases, with 11 bases left between them. This CDR3 has 14 residues. Germline assignment: CDR1 MNHEY and CDR2 SVGAGI. The CDR3 loop is CASSERQVNTEAFF. The CDR3, as DNA: TGTGCCAGCAGCGAGCGACAGGTGAACACTGAAGCTTTCTTT.

By share, this clonotype counts as medium-sized (0.01 to 0.1%). This chain links TRBV29-1 with TRBJ1-1, with D possibly being TRBD1 (5 bases). V was shortened by 7 bases and J by 4 bases, with 16 bases between the two germline ends. Germline V gene sequence: CDR1 SQVTM, CDR2 ANQGSEA. The CDR3 is 13 residues long. The CDR3 DNA follows: TGCAGCGCCACCCCGGGGGGTAGCACTGAAGCTTTCTTT. Translating gives CSATPGGSTEAFF.

As concerns this clonotype: At one end, the junction sequence differs from germline, possibly due to a read error. The chain links TRBV18 to TRBJ2-7, with D hard to call. Looked up from germline, CDR1 is KGHSH and CDR2 is LQKENI. The CDR3 runs to 13 residues. The CDR3 DNA follows: TGTGCAAGCTCACCACCGGGCTTGGGGAAGCAGTACTTC. This gives the protein CASSPPGLGKQYF.

The sample holds many counts of this clonotype. This rearrangement joins TRBV20-1 to TRBJ2-3; the match to TRBD2 covers 13 bases. V shed 6 bases and J 8 bases; nucleotides not matched to a gene: 8. The CDR3 sequence is 14 residues long. Germline V lookup: CDR1 DFQATT, CDR2 SNEGSKA (reference sequence). CDR3 in DNA: TGCAGTGCGTTGACTAGCGGGGGGCACAGTACGCAGTATTTT. Translated, it gives CSALTSGGHSTQYF.

This clonotype has at least ten counts. The V gene is TRBV7-2, the J gene TRBJ2-2; D unclear. The ends were cut back, 5 bases at V and 10 bases at J, with 8 bases in the middle. The CDR3 sequence is 11 residues long. The germline V gene encodes CDR1 SGHTA and CDR2 FQGNSA. This CDR3 reads CASSPQLELFF. In DNA, the CDR3 is TGTGCCAGCAGCCCCCAATTGGAGCTGTTTTTT.

This clonotype was seen repeatedly, ten times or more. This sequence joins TRBV20-1 and TRBJ2-7; 8 bases agree with TRBD1. Germline V gives CDR1 DFQATT, CDR2 SNEGSKA (reference sequence). After removal of 6 bases from V and 3 bases from J, the junction contained 7 bases not matched to a gene. The CDR3 spans 13 residues. CDR3 DNA: TGCAGTGCCAGCAACGACAGGGGCTACGAGCAGTACTTC. This gives the protein CSASNDRGYEQYF.

This clonotype was seen many times. As DNA, the CDR3 is TGCGCCAGCAGCTTCGACAGGGGGAAGAACACTGAAGCTTTCTTT. The encoded protein is CASSFDRGKNTEAFF. The chain recombines TRBV5-1 with TRBJ1-1; TRBD1 matches 9 bases. Germline V lookup: CDR1 SGHRS, CDR2 YFSETQ. Trimming removed 2 bases from V and 1 base from J; junction bases left unmatched: 3. This CDR3 comprises 15 residues.

There are many counts of this clonotype. The CDR3 reads CASSFPSGNSGANVLTF. CDR3 DNA: TGTGCCAGCAGCTTTCCTAGCGGTAACTCTGGGGCCAACGTCCTGACTTTC. The rearrangement links TRBV5-6 to TRBJ2-6, with 7 bases identical to TRBD2. Germline CDR1 and CDR2: SGHDT and YYEEEE. The CDR3 is made up of 17 amino acids. The trim removed 2 bases at V and 0 bases at J, leaving 5 bases unmatched.

Ten or more counts support this clonotype. V and J are TRBV6-1 and TRBJ1-2, with D unclear. The CDR3 has 13 residues. Germline loops: CDR1 MNHNS, CDR2 SASEGT. The V gene lost 7 bases and the J gene lost 5 bases, with 14 bases spanning the gap. Written as DNA, the CDR3 is TGTGCCAGCACTTATGAACGAGGGTATGGCTACACCTTC. As protein: CASTYERGYGYTF.

This clonotype was counted between two and nine times. V and J are TRBV30 and TRBJ1-1, with a tentative D call TRBD1 (6 bases). The CDR3 is 13 amino acids. Germline V gene lookup returns CDR1 GTSNPN and CDR2 SVGIG (reference sequence). Deletions cut 3 bases from V and 5 bases from J, with 13 bases between. CDR3 amino acids: CAWRAGGWTEAFF. DNA of the CDR3: TGTGCCTGGAGAGCTGGGGGCTGGACTGAAGCTTTCTTT.

Comments on this clonotype: A much more abundant neighbour one base away suggests this may be a read error. The chain couples TRBV10-3 to TRBJ2-1, with 14 positions matching TRBD2. Germline V lookup: CDR1 ENHRY, CDR2 SYGVKD. This CDR3 has 15 residues. CDR3 bases: TGTACCATCAGTGGCTTCGGGACTAGCGGGGGCCAGCAGTTCTTC. It specifies CTISGFGTSGGQQFF.

Ten or more counts support this clonotype. The V and J genes are TRBV20-1 and TRBJ2-1, with D perhaps TRBD1 (6 bases). V lost 3 bases and J lost 0, with 12 bases in between. CDR1 and CDR2 from the germline V gene are DFQATT and SNEGSKA (reference sequence). The CDR3 has 15 residues. The CDR3 is CSARDRTYSYNEQFF. The CDR3 nucleotides read TGCAGTGCTAGGGACAGAACTTACTCCTACAATGAGCAGTTCTTC.

The chain recombines TRBV12-3 or TRBV12-4 with TRBJ1-3, with D uncertain. V lost 5 bases to trimming and J lost 0 bases, with 8 bases between them. CDR3 length: 14 amino acids. As DNA, the CDR3 is TGTGCCAGCAGTCGACACCCCTCTGGAAACACCATATATTTT. It yields the protein CASSRHPSGNTIYF.

This clonotype was recorded at least ten times. The chain has TRBV5-6 and TRBJ1-2; possible D gene TRBD1, 5 bases. The CDR3 has 12 amino acids. Trimming removed 2 bases from V and 12 bases from J, with 14 bases in between. CDR1 and CDR2 from the germline V gene are SGHDT and YYEEEE. The CDR3 loop reads CASSLTGTVDTF. DNA of the CDR3: TGTGCCAGCAGCTTAACCGGGACCGTCGACACCTTC.

This rearrangement joins TRBV10-3 to TRBJ2-2; possibly TRBD1 or TRBD2 for D (6 bases each). Germline CDR1 reads ENHRY; CDR2 reads SYGVKD. Trimming took 4 bases from V and 11 from J, leaving 20 bases between them. The CDR3 covers 15 residues. Here the CDR3 DNA reads TGTGCCATCAGTGTGACTGAGGGGGGAACCCGAGAGCTGTTTTTT. Protein sequence: CAISVTEGGTRELFF.

This clonotype came up many times. The chain employs TRBV20-1 and TRBJ2-2; D might be TRBD1 (6 bases). This CDR3 is built from 15 residues. V dropped 3 bases and J dropped 2 bases, with 13 bases sitting between them. Germline V gene data show CDR1 as DFQATT and CDR2 as SNEGSKA (reference sequence). CDR3 sequence: CSASLVQGNTGELFF. The CDR3, as DNA: TGCAGTGCTAGTTTAGTACAGGGCAACACCGGGGAGCTGTTTTTT.

This clonotype has only a few counts. In DNA, the CDR3 is TGCAGTGCTAGAGCGAATACAGATACGCAGTATTTT. This sequence encodes CSARANTDTQYF. This sequence joins TRBV20-1 and TRBJ2-3; D is unclear. Germline loops: CDR1 DFQATT, CDR2 SNEGSKA (reference sequence). The CDR3 contains 12 residues. Trimming pared 1 base from V and 3 bases from J, leaving 5 bases between.

This clonotype occurred many times. The chain combines TRBV12-5 with TRBJ2-3; D not certain. The CDR3 is 14 amino acids. The V end was cut by 0 bases, the J end by 4 bases, with 8 bases between. CDR1 and CDR2 from the germline V gene are LGHNT and FRNRAP. The CDR3 DNA follows: TGTGCTAGTGGTTTGGTAGAGCCCCCAGATACGCAGTATTTT. Protein product: CASGLVEPPDTQYF.

This clonotype was recorded many times. CDR3 coding DNA: TGTGCCAGCAGCTTAGTCGGGACAGGGCTCACAGATACGCAGTATTTT. It is translated as CASSLVGTGLTDTQYF. The V gene is TRBV7-9, the J gene TRBJ2-3; 9 positions agree with TRBD1. Per germline, CDR1 SEHNR and CDR2 FQNEAQ (reference sequence). The junction had 4 bases not matched to a gene; V was cut back by 1 base and J by 2 bases. The CDR3 spans 16 residues.

This clonotype was counted at least ten times. The chain links TRBV10-3 to TRBJ2-4; 7 nucleotides match TRBD1. The CDR3 sequence is 15 residues long. Trimming removed 6 bases from V and 1 base from J; junction bases left unmatched: 6. Germline loops: CDR1 ENHRY, CDR2 SYGVKD. In nucleotides, the CDR3 is TGTGCCATCAGCCCCGACAGGGCGGCCAAAAACATTCAGTACTTC. Translated: CAISPDRAAKNIQYF.

This clonotype was observed many times. This may be a read error: a much more frequent sequence differs by one nucleotide. The genes are TRBV3-1 and TRBJ1-1; perhaps TRBD1 as D (5 bases). This CDR3 is built from 12 residues. Germline V gives CDR1 LGHDT, CDR2 YNNKEL (reference sequence). CDR3: CVSSVDSRSAFF. CDR3 DNA sequence: TGTGTCAGCAGCGTTGACAGTCGATCGGCTTTCTTT.

This clonotype has a handful of counts. The chain carries TRBV7-9 and TRBJ2-2; 11 nucleotides line up with TRBD2. Germline V gene data show CDR1 as SEHNR and CDR2 as FQNEAQ (reference sequence). The trim removed 7 bases at V and 0 bases at J, leaving 7 bases unmatched. This CDR3 spans 17 amino acids. The CDR3 reads CASNDIAGGANTGELFF. The DNA for the CDR3 is TGTGCCAGCAACGACATAGCGGGGGGGGCGAACACCGGGGAGCTGTTTTTT.

This clonotype was seen many times. The rearrangement links TRBV20-1 to TRBJ1-6; D is unclear. CDR3 length: 12 residues. Trimming pared 6 bases from V and 5 bases from J, leaving 8 bases between. In germline, CDR1 is DFQATT, CDR2 SNEGSKA (reference sequence). CDR3 sequence (DNA): TGCAGTGCGTCCAGAGATAATTCACCCCTCCACTTT. It specifies CSASRDNSPLHF.

This clonotype was picked up many times. The chain recombines TRBV10-3 with TRBJ2-1, with no clear D. The CDR3 is 15 residues long. Germline V gene sequence: CDR1 ENHRY, CDR2 SYGVKD. The germline V and J ends were trimmed by 3 bases and 0 bases, with 9 bases remaining between them. The CDR3 nucleotides read TGTGCCATCAGTGACTCTGCCAGCTCCTACAATGAGCAGTTCTTC. Translated, it gives CAISDSASSYNEQFF.

Ten or more counts support this clonotype. The chain couples TRBV5-6 to TRBJ2-3, with D maybe TRBD1 (5 bases). Germline V lookup: CDR1 SGHDT, CDR2 YYEEEE. The V end was cut by 1 base, the J end by 2 bases, with 11 bases between. This CDR3 has 15 amino acids. In DNA form, the CDR3 reads TGTGCCAGCAGCTTGCCTGGACAAAACACAGATACGCAGTATTTT. It encodes CASSLPGQNTDTQYF. Full variable domain (remainder filled in from reference TRBV5-6 and TRBJ2-3): DAGVTQSPTHLIKTRGQQVTLRCSPKSGHDTVSWYQQALGQGPQFIFQYYEEEERQRGNFPDRFSGHQFPNYSSELNVNALLLGDSALYLCASSLPGQNTDTQYFGPGTRLTVL.

Ten or more counts support this clonotype. This chain uses TRBV12-3 or TRBV12-4 with TRBJ1-1, with TRBD1 matching 7 bases. V lost 5 bases to trimming and J lost 2 bases; unmatched junction nucleotides: 11. The CDR3 spans 16 residues. CDR3 nucleotides: TGTGCCAGCAGTCCACGACAGGGAGCTTTTAACACTGAAGCTTTCTTT. Protein: CASSPRQGAFNTEAFF.

This clonotype showed up many times. J is TRBJ2-1 and V is TRBV28; D gene uncertain. The V and J ends lost 5 bases and 7 bases respectively, with 12 bases between them. Germline values: CDR1 MDHEN, CDR2 SYDVKM. The CDR3 is 13 residues long. CDR3 sequence (DNA): TGTGCCAGCAGTAACTCTATCGGGAATGAGCAGTTCTTC. This gives the protein CASSNSIGNEQFF.

This clonotype appeared a few times. V usage is TRBV7-6 and J usage is TRBJ2-5; D perhaps matches TRBD2 (5 bases). The germline gives CDR1 SGHVS, CDR2 FNYEAQ. There are 18 residues in the CDR3. Trimming stripped 1 base from V and 2 bases from J, with 20 bases between. CDR3 DNA sequence: TGTGCCAGCAGCTTAGTGTTTCTAGGACTCAGGCATCAAGAGACCCAGTACTTC. Its translation is CASSLVFLGLRHQETQYF.

Remarks on this clonotype: The junction departs from germline at one end; a sequencing error may be responsible. The rearrangement uses TRBV5-1 and TRBJ2-1; 10 bases match TRBD1. The CDR3 covers 15 residues. CDR1 SGHRS and CDR2 YFSETQ come from the germline V gene. The chain's CDR3 is CDSSFGTGVANEQFF. CDR3 coding DNA: TGCGACAGCAGCTTTGGGACAGGGGTGGCAAATGAGCAGTTCTTC. Full variable domain (remainder filled in from reference TRBV5-1 and TRBJ2-1): KAGVTQTPRYLIKTRGQQVTLSCSPISGHRSVSWYQQTPGQGLQFLFEYFSETQRNKGNFPGRFSGRQFSNSRSEMNVSTLELGDSALYLCDSSFGTGVANEQFFGPGTRLTVL.